Following are 13 T cell receptor beta chains from one sample sequenced in a study of T cells after yellow fever vaccination. TCRdb reprocessed the 5' RACE reads with MiXCR, giving one entry per CDR3 protein. This table has more than 350,000 distinct CDR3 sequences, around 10% appearing once. The specimen comprised PBMCs, sampled on the day of the first yellow fever vaccination. These receptors all stem from a man aged 18 to 29 who received the YFV17D yellow fever vaccine.

The gene calls are TRBV28 and TRBJ2-7; TRBD1 aligns across 9 bases. The CDR3 sequence is 14 residues long. Germline assignment: CDR1 MDHEN and CDR2 SYDVKM. With V trimmed by 10 bases and J by 2 bases, 9 bases remained unmatched. As DNA, the CDR3 is TGTGCCATTGCAACAGGGGGCAACACCTACGAGCAGTACGTC. This codes for CAIATGGNTYEQYV.

The gene calls are TRBV20-1 and TRBJ2-3; the match to TRBD2 covers 9 bases. The CDR3 is 16 residues long. The germline V gene has CDR1 DFQATT and CDR2 SNEGSKA (reference sequence). V was pared by 2 bases and J by 6 bases, with 12 bases of the junction left unmatched. The CDR3 nucleotides read TGCAGTGCTAGACCCTTTGAGGCTAGCGGGGCTGATACGCAGTATTTT. Translation gives CSARPFEASGADTQYF.

The CDR3 loop reads CARTMTSGDTDTQYF. In DNA, the CDR3 is TGTGCCAGGACTATGACTAGCGGCGACACAGATACGCAGTATTTT. J is TRBJ2-3 and V is TRBV27; 9 nucleotides match TRBD2. Germline V gives CDR1 MNHEY, CDR2 SMNVEV (reference sequence). V dropped 9 bases and J dropped 2; count of bases not matched to a gene: 9. This CDR3 has 15 residues.

The sample holds many counts of this clonotype. The rearrangement links TRBV9 to TRBJ1-6; D ambiguous. Between the trimmed V and J ends, which lost 0 bases and 6 bases, there was a span of 7 bases. The CDR3 consists of 14 residues. Looked up from germline, CDR1 is SGDLS and CDR2 is YYNGEE. The CDR3 sequence: CASSVGLFNSPLHF. The CDR3 bases are TGTGCCAGCAGCGTAGGGCTTTTTAATTCACCCCTCCACTTT.

V usage is TRBV6-2 or TRBV6-3 and J usage is TRBJ2-7, with D maybe TRBD1 (5 bases). Germline V CDR1 and CDR2: MNHEY, SVGEGT. The CDR3 is 15 residues long. V was trimmed by 0 bases and J by 0 bases, leaving 9 bases between them. CDR3 DNA sequence: TGTGCCAGCAGTTACTCGAAGGACAACTCCTACGAGCAGTACTTC. It translates to CASSYSKDNSYEQYF.

The chain employs TRBV7-6 and TRBJ2-3; 13 positions match TRBD2. Germline-derived CDR1 and CDR2 are SGHVS and FNYEAQ. CDR3 size: 17 residues. J gave up 6 bases and V 2 bases, and 8 bases lay outside the gene matches. The CDR3 sequence is CASSLMTSGGLGDTQYF. The CDR3 DNA reads TGTGCCAGCAGCTTAATGACTAGCGGGGGGCTTGGGGATACGCAGTATTTT.

This clonotype was seen a handful of times. CDR3 coding DNA: TGTGCCAGCAGCTTGGGGTTCGGGACAGAAGAGACCCAGTACTTC. Its protein product is CASSLGFGTEETQYF. V gene TRBV5-6 combines with J gene TRBJ2-5; 7 nucleotides align to TRBD1. The V gene's germline CDR1 is SGHDT and CDR2 YYEEEE. This CDR3 spans 15 amino acids. Losses at the gene ends were 0 bases for V and 3 bases for J; bases not matched to a gene: 5.

This clonotype was found a few times. The chain joins TRBV6-5 to TRBJ1-1, with D possibly TRBD1 on 5 matching bases. Germline CDR1 reads MNHEY; CDR2 reads SVGAGI. V lost 2 bases, J lost 5 bases, and 9 bases lay in between. The CDR3 extends over 13 amino acids. The CDR3 nucleotides are TGTGCCAGCAGTTACCCGGGGGGTACTGAAGCTTTCTTT. It is translated as CASSYPGGTEAFF.

The chain has TRBV7-2 and TRBJ1-5; TRBD1 aligns across 7 bases. CDR1 SGHTA and CDR2 FQGNSA come from the germline V gene. V shed 5 bases, J shed 7 bases, and the junction held 8 bases outside the gene matches. The CDR3 extends over 14 amino acids. The CDR3 here is CASSPRQGRQPQHF. The CDR3 nucleotides read TGTGCCAGCAGCCCGAGACAGGGTCGCCAGCCCCAGCATTTT.

This clonotype was seen a few times. The CDR3 protein is CASSTQGQTLSGANVLTF. CDR3 nucleotides: TGTGCCAGCAGTACCCAGGGCCAAACCCTCTCTGGGGCCAACGTCCTGACTTTC. The V and J genes are TRBV27 and TRBJ2-6; tentatively, D is TRBD1 (5 bases). The ends were cut back, 5 bases at V and 0 bases at J, with 17 bases in the middle. Germline assignment: CDR1 MNHEY and CDR2 SMNVEV (reference sequence). This CDR3 is built from 18 residues.

The CDR3 is CASSQLHAGTNYGQPQHF. CDR3 in DNA: TGCGCCAGCAGCCAATTACACGCCGGGACAAATTATGGGCAGCCCCAGCATTTT. V gene TRBV4-1 combines with J gene TRBJ1-5; possibly TRBD1 for D (6 bases). CDR3 length: 18 amino acids. Trimming stripped 2 bases from V and 7 bases from J, with 24 bases between. Germline loops: CDR1 MGHRA, CDR2 YSYEKL.

The table lists this clonotype with a few counts. The V and J genes are TRBV5-1 and TRBJ1-1; D gene unclear. This CDR3 has 14 amino acids. Germline assignment: CDR1 SGHRS and CDR2 YFSETQ. Trimming removed 0 bases at V and 4 bases at J, with 10 bases between. The CDR3 here is CASSLGEGSTEAFF. CDR3 coding DNA: TGCGCCAGCAGCTTGGGTGAAGGGAGCACTGAAGCTTTCTTT. Complete variable domain (other parts from reference TRBV5-1 and TRBJ1-1): KAGVTQTPRYLIKTRGQQVTLSCSPISGHRSVSWYQQTPGQGLQFLFEYFSETQRNKGNFPGRFSGRQFSNSRSEMNVSTLELGDSALYLCASSLGEGSTEAFFGQGTRLTVV.

This clonotype was observed a handful of times. V is TRBV4-1 and J is TRBJ2-5, with a weak D call TRBD2 (5 bases). Germline-derived CDR1 and CDR2 are MGHRA and YSYEKL. There are 17 residues in the CDR3. V dropped 3 bases and J dropped 5 bases, with 22 bases sitting between them. The CDR3 bases are TGCGCCAGCAGCCACCGCCCCGCCGGACTCTTAGGGGAGACCCAGTACTTC. It translates to CASSHRPAGLLGETQYF.